These 11 T cell receptor beta chains originate from one sample sequenced in a study of regulatory T cells in long-lasting Graves disease listed by TCRdb under 2021. Taken with the paper, the label for time point translates to: persistent/refractory GD, antithyroid drugs over 5 years with positive TRAb. RNA was extracted from PBMCs in TRIzol for both TCR sequencing and RNA sequencing. The library was generated by multiplex PCR. For sequencing, an Illumina HiSeq 4000 was employed. CDR3 regions were amplified by Arm-PCR with iRepertoire HTBI primers to construct TCR beta libraries. TCRdb redid the processing of the public reads, applying fastp at Q25 and MiXCR, and retained in-frame beta chains. For every CDR3 protein sequence, its rows merge into one entry that carries the most common genes and DNA. The sample table records fewer than 550,000 distinct CDR3 sequences; roughly 21% of these occur just once. The ten largest clones take up roughly 7% of the sample.

The input for sequencing was peripheral blood mononuclear cells (PBMCs), taken when the disease was refractory, from a patient treated with antithyroid drugs. Every receptor here comes from a female donor with Graves disease.

In nucleotides, the CDR3 is TGCGCCAGCAGTAAGGGACAGCGAGAAGGCTACACCTTC. Protein sequence: CASSKGQREGYTF. J is TRBJ1-2 and V is TRBV10-1, with 7 bases matching TRBD1. Germline CDR1 is WNHNN and CDR2 is SYGVQD (reference sequence). The V segment lost 5 bases and the J segment 8 bases; nucleotides outside the gene matches: 8. The CDR3 totals 13 residues.

CDR3 sequence reads: CASSDLKRGYTF. The CDR3, as DNA: TGTGCCAGTAGCGATCTTAAGCGAGGCTACACCTTC. The chain uses TRBV19 and TRBJ1-2; unclear D gene. The CDR3 contains 12 residues. Looked up from germline, CDR1 is LNHDA and CDR2 is SQIVND (reference sequence). The V end lost 6 bases, the J end lost 8 bases, and 13 bases lay between the germline ends.

CDR3 coding DNA: TGTGCCAGCAGCCCGACTCTTCTAAGCGGAGCCGACCAAGAGACCCAGTACTTC. Its translation: CASSPTLLSGADQETQYF. V usage is TRBV5-4 and J usage is TRBJ2-5; weak D call: TRBD2 (5 bases). Germline-derived CDR1 and CDR2 are SGHNT and YYREEE (reference sequence). The CDR3 is 18 amino acids. Trimming pared 4 bases from V and 0 bases from J, leaving 22 bases between. Drawing the rest from reference TRBV5-4 and TRBJ2-5, the complete variable domain is ETGVTQSPTHLIKTRGQQVTLRCSSQSGHNTVSWYQQALGQGPQFIFQYYREEENGRGNFPPRFSGLQFPNYSSELNVNALELDDSALYLCASSPTLLSGADQETQYFGPGTRLLVL.

CDR3 amino acids: CASRKSGDNYGYTF. DNA for the CDR3: TGCGCCAGCAGAAAGTCAGGGGATAACTATGGCTACACCTTC. The V and J genes are TRBV5-1 and TRBJ1-2; D perhaps matches TRBD1 (6 bases). V was shortened by 5 bases and J by 1 base, with 12 bases between the two germline ends. The CDR3 totals 14 residues. Germline CDR1 and CDR2: SGHRS and YFSETQ.

This clonotype was detected many times. The V gene is TRBV28, the J gene TRBJ1-6; possible D gene TRBD1, 6 bases. The CDR3 length is 15 residues. Between the trimmed V and J ends, which lost 6 bases and 10 bases, there was a span of 19 bases. CDR1 is MDHEN, CDR2 SYDVKM, per germline. CDR3 bases: TGTGCCAGCAGATACAAGACAGGTAGTTTGTCACCCCTCCACTTT. Translated, it gives CASRYKTGSLSPLHF.

This clonotype was detected many times. The CDR3 nucleotides read TGTGCCATCAGTGAGTCGACGGGCCTGAACACTGAAGCTTTCTTT. Translated, it gives CAISESTGLNTEAFF. V gene TRBV10-3 combines with J gene TRBJ1-1; D gene ambiguous. There are 15 residues in the CDR3. V lost 0 bases to trimming and J lost 0 bases, with 8 bases between them. Germline V lookup: CDR1 ENHRY, CDR2 SYGVKD.

With regard to this clonotype: A much larger clone is a single base away; this may be a read error. V is TRBV28 and J is TRBJ2-7; the D call may be TRBD1 or TRBD2 (5 bases each). CDR1 is MDHEN and CDR2 is SYDVKM in the germline V gene. Trimming left V 3 bases short and J 9 bases short, with 21 bases between. This CDR3 contains 15 residues. CDR3 amino acids: CASSLLAQRGDGQYF. In DNA, the CDR3 is TGTGCCAGCAGTTTGCTGGCGCAACGGGGCGACGGGCAGTACTTC.

The chain combines TRBV28 with TRBJ2-7, with D unresolved. V gave up 3 bases and J gave up 3 bases, with 9 bases separating them. The germline V gene encodes CDR1 MDHEN and CDR2 SYDVKM. This CDR3 is built from 13 residues. The CDR3, as DNA: TGTGCCAGCAGTTTTTGTGAGAACTACGAGCAGTACTTC. This sequence encodes CASSFCENYEQYF.

This clonotype was seen many times. The V and J genes are TRBV7-9 and TRBJ2-7; 7 nucleotides match TRBD1. V shed 5 bases and J 3 bases; nucleotides not matched to a gene: 4. The CDR3 sequence is 13 residues long. Germline V gene lookup returns CDR1 SEHNR and CDR2 FQNEAQ (reference sequence). DNA for the CDR3: TGTGCCAGCAGCCGACAGGGTTACTACGAGCAGTACTTC. Encoded protein: CASSRQGYYEQYF.

This clonotype was recorded a few times. This CDR3 fails to terminate in the conserved phenylalanine or tryptophan, so it likely reflects a read error. This chain joins TRBV20-1 and TRBJ2-2; no definite D call. The CDR3 has 11 amino acids. Trimming removed 5 bases from V and 1 base from J, with 2 bases in between. Germline values: CDR1 DFQATT, CDR2 SNEGSKA (reference sequence). The CDR3 here is CSALNTGELFL. CDR3 nucleotide sequence: TGCAGTGCTTTGAACACCGGGGAGCTGTTTCTT.

This clonotype was counted at least ten times. The chain has TRBV28 and TRBJ2-7, with 8 nucleotides matching TRBD1. The CDR3 totals 15 residues. CDR1 and CDR2 (germline): MDHEN, SYDVKM. Germline trimming cut 3 bases from V and 5 bases from J; bases unmatched to any gene: 9. CDR3 loop: CASSFQQGDKDEQYF. The CDR3 DNA sequence: TGTGCCAGCAGTTTTCAACAGGGGGATAAGGACGAGCAGTACTTC. The full variable domain, rest sourced from reference TRBV28 and TRBJ2-7, is DVKVTQSSRYLVKRTGEKVFLECVQDMDHENMFWYRQDPGLGLRLIYFSYDVKMKEKGDIPEGYSVSREKKERFSLILESASTNQTSMYLCASSFQQGDKDEQYFGPGTRLTVT.